This T cell receptor (beta chain) was recorded in a study of blood T cells in healthy people across ages (dated by TCRdb to about 2015). As for the study more broadly: Template switching captured roughly one uniquely barcoded TCR beta cDNA molecule per two T cells in model experiments. To track age-related changes in TCR beta repertoire diversity, the study relied on deep sequencing normalized with unique cDNA molecular identifiers. Two additional independent replicas of 1 million unique cDNA reads from the same blood draw were analyzed for two donors (one aged 18 to 30 and one aged 80 or older). The donors were split into four age groups: young (average approximately 16 years), middle-aged (about 40), aged (approximately 60) and long-lived (under 85). To avoid experimental bias, donors of different ages were spread randomly across the sequencing lanes. Overall study outcomes, separate from this receptor: Bulk unsorted PBMC profiling prevented conclusive comparison of naive and antigen-experienced compartments. Estimates of total diversity based on one million sequenced T cells were considered lower bounds and underestimates. Because donor CMV infection status was unknown, age-related changes in expanded clonotypes were potentially confounded. A strong correlation was found between observed TCR beta diversity and the percentage of naive T cells measured by flow cytometry. Compared with the aged group, more naive CD4+ T cells, fewer expanded clones and increased TCR diversity were shown by the long-lived group, suggesting age selection. Observed TCR beta diversity per million T cells fell roughly linearly with age, and a significant reduction was already apparent by age around 44.

Library preparation employed 5' RACE. The sample was run on an Illumina HiSeq 2500. A second PCR of about 7 to 12 cycles was performed with a sample-barcoded 5' primer and a J-beta primer mix. A unique molecular identifier was introduced onto each TCR beta cDNA molecule by a template-switch 5' adaptor carrying 12 random nucleotides. At least 2.5 million CDR3-containing paired-end reads were obtained from each sample. First-strand cDNA was synthesized from all RNA with the Mint cDNA synthesis kit, primed by a TRBC-specific oligonucleotide. Following uracil-DNA glycosylase treatment, a first 18-cycle PCR with universal primers M1SS and BC2_uni_R was performed on all cDNA. Under the source paper's analysis protocol: Each sample was normalized by randomly selecting 1 million high-quality reads, each carrying a distinct molecular identifier. Reads sharing molecular identifiers were discarded rather than binned into consensus sequences. MiTCR, with a Q25 quality threshold and the strictest error-elimination algorithm, was used for CDR3 identification, clonotype clustering and error correction. A nonparametric unseen species model with Euler transformation was used to estimate a lower bound on total TCR beta diversity. The public sequencing data were trimmed at Q25 with fastp and processed into clonotypes with MiXCR by TCRdb, which kept only in-frame beta chains. Rows are combined by CDR3 protein, so each entry shows the most common genes and DNA. V and J calls and clone size were set by TCRdb, not the authors. This sample gives about 1.8 million distinct CDR3 sequences in total; just under 50% of them show up just once. The ten largest clonotypes hold around 2.1% of the sample.

Donors were about 36 systemically healthy Caucasian individuals from Russia aged about 6 to 100 years. Each donor gave 8.5 to 10 milliliters of peripheral blood, collected into EDTA-treated Vacutainer tubes. Ficoll-Paque density-gradient centrifugation was used to isolate PBMCs, with at least 7 million per sample. Total RNA was extracted from PBMCs with Trizol reagent, with at least 5 micrograms obtained per sample. Naive CD45RAhigh/CD27high T cell percentages were measured by flow cytometry on a PBMC aliquot from every donor. About this clonotype: Its binding antigen is unknown. One base away there is no much larger clone; base qualities are not given.

The TCR was taken from a middle-aged woman in good health. Material for sequencing was blood.

The DNA sequence is as follows: TGTGCCAGCAGCTCGACTAGCTGGGAGACCCAGTACTTC. Its protein is CASSSTSWETQYF. The chain employs TRBV5-5 and TRBJ2-5; a stretch of 7 junction bases matches TRBD2. V is pruned by 3 bases and J by 5 bases, leaving 4 bases of the junction without a gene match. Including the terminal cysteine and phenylalanine, the CDR3 comprises 13 residues. Only the CDR3 portion is preserved as DNA: 39 bases, with reading frame beginning at the first base. The CDR1 and CDR2 encoded by the germline V gene (reference sequence) are SGHKS and YYEKEE.